Listed below are T cell receptor beta chains from one sample, sequenced in a study of graft-versus-host responses after intestinal transplantation. The table came from immunoSEQ multiplex PCR; TCRdb's copy has only in-frame clones and leaves some out. The sample yields about 86,000 clones, roughly nine tenths seen once. These receptors have no known antigen. The sequencing here drew on unstimulated CD4+ T cells sorted from spleen or lymph node cells, taken before transplant. The receptor source for this set is a human donor who was the organ donor for an intestinal transplant. CDR3s include the opening cysteine and the closing phenylalanine or tryptophan. The order of the fields is V gene, D gene, J gene, clone size, CDR3 protein, CDR3 DNA. D genes are given only for firm matches. Size is stated for part of the rows, as once, few or many counts, or as a class when the clone is expanded.

v_call: TRBV19
d_call: TRBD1
j_call: TRBJ1-5
clone_size: .
cdr3_aa: CASSLLPGQGNQPQHF
cdr3_nt: TGTGCCAGTAGCCTTCTCCCGGGACAGGGTAATCAGCCCCAGCATTTT

v_call: TRBV7-2
d_call: TRBD1
j_call: TRBJ1-2
clone_size: .
cdr3_aa: CATTSGQGGNYGYTF
cdr3_nt: TGTGCCACGACCTCCGGACAGGGGGGTAACTATGGCTACACCTTC

v_call: TRBV2
d_call: .
j_call: TRBJ2-5
clone_size: .
cdr3_aa: CASSGTDKETQYF
cdr3_nt: TGTGCCAGCAGCGGTACAGATAAAGAGACCCAGTACTTC

v_call: TRBV27
d_call: .
j_call: TRBJ1-5
clone_size: .
cdr3_aa: CAILIQPQHF
cdr3_nt: TGTGCCATCCTTATCCAGCCCCAGCATTTT

v_call: TRBV6-5
d_call: .
j_call: TRBJ1-4
clone_size: .
cdr3_aa: CASSRAATNEKLFF
cdr3_nt: TGTGCCAGCAGTAGAGCGGCAACTAATGAAAAACTGTTTTTT

v_call: TRBV7-7
d_call: .
j_call: TRBJ2-2
clone_size: .
cdr3_aa: CASSWIDRENTGELFF
cdr3_nt: TGTGCTAGCAGCTGGATCGACAGAGAGAACACCGGGGAGCTGTTTTTT

v_call: TRBV28
d_call: .
j_call: TRBJ1-2
clone_size: .
cdr3_aa: CASSYDRTYGYTF
cdr3_nt: TGTGCCAGCAGTTACGACAGGACCTATGGCTACACCTTC

v_call: TRBV9
d_call: .
j_call: TRBJ2-4
clone_size: .
cdr3_aa: CASSVGVENIQYF
cdr3_nt: TGTGCCAGCAGCGTAGGAGTAGAAAACATTCAGTACTTC

v_call: TRBV5-1
d_call: .
j_call: TRBJ1-3
clone_size: .
cdr3_aa: CASSTESGRVRYF
cdr3_nt: TGCGCCAGCAGCACCGAATCTGGTCGGGTGAGATATTTT

v_call: TRBV4-2
d_call: .
j_call: TRBJ1-6
clone_size: few
cdr3_aa: CASNQGRGYSPLHF
cdr3_nt: TGTGCCAGCAATCAAGGTCGGGGTTATTCACCCCTCCACTTT

v_call: TRBV2
d_call: TRBD1
j_call: TRBJ1-5
clone_size: .
cdr3_aa: CASTYRSGQGGNQPQHF
cdr3_nt: TGTGCCAGCACGTACAGAAGTGGACAGGGTGGCAATCAGCCCCAGCATTTT

v_call: TRBV4-1
d_call: .
j_call: TRBJ1-6
clone_size: .
cdr3_aa: CASSQGSREYNSPLHF
cdr3_nt: TGCGCCAGCAGCCAAGGGAGCCGGGAATATAATTCACCCCTCCACTTT

v_call: TRBV9
d_call: TRBD2
j_call: TRBJ2-7
clone_size: .
cdr3_aa: CASSVGPLQRGQYEQYF
cdr3_nt: TGTGCCAGCAGCGTAGGGCCCCTCCAGCGGGGGCAATACGAGCAGTACTTC

v_call: TRBV27
d_call: .
j_call: TRBJ1-1
clone_size: .
cdr3_aa: CASSLSRGTEAFF
cdr3_nt: TGTGCCAGCAGTTTATCCAGGGGCACTGAAGCTTTCTTT